This T cell receptor (beta chain) was obtained from a study of blood T cell repertoires in COVID-19. The protocol was immunoSEQ multiplex PCR, while the TCRdb copy is restricted to in-frame clones and leaves out a portion. The sample has roughly 200,000 clones; under 90% are singletons. Per the germline V gene, CDR1 is SGHTA and CDR2 is FQGTGA. V shed 5 bases and J 13 bases; nucleotides not matched to a gene: 8. The CDR3 length is 13 residues. J is TRBJ2-1 and V is TRBV7-3, with 10 bases aligning to TRBD2. The clonotype comes from a man aged 55 to 70 with acute or convalescent COVID-19. Sequenced input: peripheral blood. The CDR3 protein is CASSPELAGEQFF. The DNA for the CDR3 is TGTGCCAGCAGCCCGGAGCTAGCGGGGGAACAGTTCTTC.